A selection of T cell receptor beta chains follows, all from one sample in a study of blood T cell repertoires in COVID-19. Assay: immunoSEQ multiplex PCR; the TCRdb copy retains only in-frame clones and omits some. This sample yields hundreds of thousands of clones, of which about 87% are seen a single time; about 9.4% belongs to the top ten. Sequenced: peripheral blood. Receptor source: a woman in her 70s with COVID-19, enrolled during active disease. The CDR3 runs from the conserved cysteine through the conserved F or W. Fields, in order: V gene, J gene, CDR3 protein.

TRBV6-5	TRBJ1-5	CASSYEGGSNQPQHF
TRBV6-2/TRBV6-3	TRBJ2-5	CASSYLKTQYF
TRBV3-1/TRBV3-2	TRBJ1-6	CASSQDRETSPLHF
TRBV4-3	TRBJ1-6	CASSQDGGHGGSPLHF
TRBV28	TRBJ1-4	CASSFGTTGPNEKLFF
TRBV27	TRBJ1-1	CASSFRSDANTEAFF
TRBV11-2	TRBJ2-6	CASSSTPGSAGANVLTF
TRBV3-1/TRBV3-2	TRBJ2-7	CASSPTTSGKEQYF
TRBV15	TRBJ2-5	CATSRDLSEETQYF
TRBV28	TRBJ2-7	CASGGQGTYEQYF
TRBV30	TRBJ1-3	CAWSVLSGNTIYF
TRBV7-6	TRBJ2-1	CASSRLLASSYNEQFF
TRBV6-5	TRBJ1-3	CASTPGDSGNTIYF
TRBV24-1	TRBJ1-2	CATSDSRQGKRYGYTF
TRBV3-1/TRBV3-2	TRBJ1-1	CASSQWTGFTEAFF
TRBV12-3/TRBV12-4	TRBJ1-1	CASSAGGFTEAFF
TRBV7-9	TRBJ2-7	CASSSTSTTYEQYF
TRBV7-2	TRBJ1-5	CASSLAVTGVGPQHF
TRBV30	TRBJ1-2	CAWSALRDRGPTNYGYTF
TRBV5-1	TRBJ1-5	CASSLGQNQPQHF
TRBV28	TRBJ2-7	CASSFGGSREGEQYF
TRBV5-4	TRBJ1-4	CASSDTGGAREKLFF